The 8 T cell receptor beta chains below all came from one sample that was sequenced in a study of T cells after yellow fever vaccination (dated by TCRdb to the late 2010s). Receptor amplification or capture employed 5' RACE. Sequencing relied on an Illumina NovaSeq 6000. Using fastp trimming at Q25 and MiXCR clonotype assembly, TCRdb reanalyzed the public sequencing data and kept in-frame beta chains. Each entry is one CDR3 protein sequence, shown with its most common DNA and genes. A total of approximately 120,000 distinct CDR3 sequences appear in this sample, about 8.8% of them only once. Almost 40% of the sample is held by the ten biggest clonotypes. This sample's treatment or condition label indicates: live attenuated yellow fever vaccine strain. Sequencing was performed on CD8+ T cells sorted from PBMCs, taken on the day of the yellow fever booster vaccination. The source is a man aged 18 to 35 who received the YFV17D yellow fever vaccine.

This clonotype was detected only a few times. J is TRBJ1-1 and V is TRBV7-8; no clear D. Trimming pared 5 bases from V and 10 bases from J, leaving 11 bases between. There are 11 residues in the CDR3. From germline, CDR1 is SGHVS and CDR2 FQNEAQ. The CDR3 loop is CASSRGEGAFF. The CDR3 nucleotides are TGTGCCAGCAGCCGGGGAGAAGGAGCTTTCTTT.

This chain connects TRBV6-5 to TRBJ1-5; 9 positions match TRBD1. The J segment lost 5 bases and the V segment lost 5 bases, leaving 10 bases of the junction unmatched. Germline V CDR1 and CDR2: MNHEY, SVGAGI. The CDR3 is made up of 16 amino acids. The CDR3 DNA sequence: TGTGCCAGCAGTAGTCGACAGGGGGTAGGGGATCAGCCCCAGCATTTT. Encoded protein: CASSSRQGVGDQPQHF.

There are a few counts of this clonotype. The J gene is TRBJ2-6, the V gene TRBV5-1; D uncertain. CDR1 is SGHRS and CDR2 is YFSETQ in the germline V gene. The CDR3 sequence is 16 residues long. V lost 1 base and J lost 0, with 8 bases in between. Here the CDR3 reads CASSLFRASGANVLTF. CDR3 bases: TGCGCCAGCAGCTTGTTCAGAGCCTCTGGGGCCAACGTCCTGACTTTC. Full variable domain (rest looked up from reference TRBV5-1 and TRBJ2-6): KAGVTQTPRYLIKTRGQQVTLSCSPISGHRSVSWYQQTPGQGLQFLFEYFSETQRNKGNFPGRFSGRQFSNSRSEMNVSTLELGDSALYLCASSLFRASGANVLTFGAGSRLTVL.

The J gene is TRBJ2-2, the V gene TRBV7-8, with 7 positions matching TRBD2. The CDR3 has 16 residues. J gave up 2 bases and V 6 bases, and 9 bases lay outside the gene matches. Germline V gene sequence: CDR1 SGHVS, CDR2 FQNEAQ. The CDR3 spells CASSHGEGGNTGELFF. The CDR3 DNA follows: TGTGCCAGCAGTCACGGGGAGGGTGGTAACACCGGGGAGCTGTTTTTT. The full variable domain, with the rest looked up from reference TRBV7-8 and TRBJ2-2, is GAGVSQSPRYKVAKRGQDVALRCDPISGHVSLFWYQQALGQGPEFLTYFQNEAQLDKSGLPSDRFFAERPEGSVSTLKIQRTQQEDSAVYLCASSHGEGGNTGELFFGEGSRLTVL.

This clonotype was observed a few times. The chain recombines TRBV19 with TRBJ2-7; the D gene is possibly TRBD1 (5 bases). V was trimmed by 6 bases and J by 5 bases, leaving 11 bases between them. This CDR3 has 12 residues. The germline V gene encodes CDR1 LNHDA and CDR2 SQIVND (reference sequence). The CDR3 region has the DNA TGTGCCAGTAGACGCGACAGTCACGAGCAGTACGTC. Protein: CASRRDSHEQYV.

The chain joins TRBV7-6 to TRBJ2-5; D is ambiguous. Trimming cost V 2 bases and J 1 base, with 8 bases left between them. Germline-derived CDR1 and CDR2 are SGHVS and FNYEAQ. The CDR3 sequence is 14 residues long. DNA for the CDR3: TGTGCCAGCAGCTTACTTGGCAGCCAAGAGACCCAGTACTTC. It specifies CASSLLGSQETQYF.

V usage is TRBV12-3 or TRBV12-4 and J usage is TRBJ1-3; 7 bases agree with TRBD1. The J segment lost 2 bases and the V segment lost 6 bases, leaving 4 bases of the junction unmatched. This CDR3 spans 14 amino acids. The CDR3, as DNA: TGTGCCAGCAGCGGTAGGGGGCCTGGAAACACCATATATTTT. Encoded protein: CASSGRGPGNTIYF.

This chain joins TRBV6-2 or TRBV6-3 and TRBJ2-3; D gene ambiguous. The V gene's germline CDR1 is MNHEY and CDR2 SVGEGT. The CDR3 sequence is 13 residues long. The V gene lost 5 bases and the J gene lost 4 bases, with 10 bases spanning the gap. The CDR3 bases are TGTGCCAGCAGTATCAGCCGGGCAGATACGCAGTATTTT. Protein: CASSISRADTQYF.